A single sample gave rise to the 22 T cell receptor beta chains below, sequenced in a study of CD8 T cells in Susac syndrome. Reverse transcription used about 0.5 to 1 ug RNA and random hexamers. Each CDR3 protein gets one entry after TCRdb re-called the immunoSEQ multiplex PCR reads with MiXCR. The sample consists of fewer than 70,000 distinct CDR3 sequences, 95% of them appearing once. Sequenced material: CD8+ T cells from PBMCs. The source is a human donor in good health.

The CDR3 DNA reads TGTGCCAGCAGCTTAAGGGGGAGCGACGAGCAGTACTTC. Protein: CASSLRGSDEQYF. J is TRBJ2-7 and V is TRBV7-9, with D perhaps matching TRBD1 (6 bases). This CDR3 has 13 residues. V lost 2 bases and J 5 bases, leaving 10 bases between the germline ends. Germline-derived CDR1 and CDR2 are SEHNR and FQNEAQ (reference sequence).

The chain joins TRBV3-1 to TRBJ1-2; 9 bases agree with TRBD1. This CDR3 is 16 amino acids long. Germline CDR1 LGHDT, CDR2 YNNKEL (reference sequence). Trimming removed 4 bases from V and 5 bases from J; junction bases left unmatched: 11. CDR3 region: CASSPRTGAERYGYTF. The CDR3 nucleotides are TGTGCCAGCAGCCCCAGGACAGGGGCAGAGAGATATGGCTACACCTTC.

The J gene is TRBJ1-1, the V gene TRBV27; 7 bases fit TRBD1. Germline V lookup: CDR1 MNHEY, CDR2 SMNVEV (reference sequence). With 6 bases clipped from V and 6 bases from J, the junction kept 7 bases outside the gene matches. This CDR3 is 13 amino acids long. CDR3 region: CASSRDRASEAFF. CDR3 in DNA: TGTGCCAGCAGCCGCGACAGGGCCTCTGAAGCTTTCTTT.

The V and J genes are TRBV7-2 and TRBJ2-5; a possible D gene is TRBD2 (6 bases). V lost 2 bases, J lost 0 bases, and 13 bases lay in between. The CDR3 contains 16 residues. Germline loops: CDR1 SGHTA, CDR2 FQGNSA. The CDR3 spells CASSLLLATYQETQYF. Here the CDR3 DNA reads TGTGCCAGCAGCTTATTACTAGCTACGTACCAAGAGACCCAGTACTTC.

The chain combines TRBV7-9 with TRBJ1-6; D is unclear. Germline lookup yields CDR1 SEHNR and CDR2 FQNEAQ (reference sequence). The CDR3 runs 12 residues. Trimming left V 5 bases short and J 7 bases short, with 6 bases between. The CDR3 nucleotides are TGTGCCAGCAGCAGACCCAATTCACCCCTCCACTTT. Its protein is CASSRPNSPLHF. Full variable domain (missing parts from reference TRBV7-9 and TRBJ1-6): DTGVSQNPRHKITKRGQNVTFRCDPISEHNRLYWYRQTLGQGPEFLTYFQNEAQLEKSRLLSDRFSAERPKGSFSTLEIQRTEQGDSAMYLCASSRPNSPLHFGNGTRLTVT.

The chain combines TRBV9 with TRBJ1-1, with D unresolved. Trimming shortened V by 1 base and J by 0 bases, and 13 bases separated the two germline ends. The CDR3 contains 16 residues. CDR1 is SGDLS, CDR2 YYNGEE, per germline. The CDR3 sequence is CASSVMGSGLNTEAFF. The DNA for the CDR3 is TGTGCCAGCAGCGTAATGGGATCCGGATTGAACACTGAAGCTTTCTTT.

V gene TRBV7-9 combines with J gene TRBJ1-1; D remains ambiguous. Germline V gene data show CDR1 as SEHNR and CDR2 as FQNEAQ (reference sequence). V was pared by 1 base and J by 1 base, with 4 bases between. The CDR3 totals 13 residues. CDR3 nucleotides: TGTGCCAGCAGCTTAGTGCAGAACACTGAAGCTTTCTTT. Protein product: CASSLVQNTEAFF.

The chain is built from TRBV14 and TRBJ1-1; no reliable D call. Germline V gene sequence: CDR1 SGHDN, CDR2 FVKESK. CDR3 size: 11 residues. Trimming removed 4 bases from V and 4 bases from J, with 4 bases in between. The DNA of the CDR3 is TGTGCCAGCAGCCCAGGCACTGAAGCTTTCTTT. It encodes CASSPGTEAFF.

The chain recombines TRBV15 with TRBJ2-5; 9 bases line up with TRBD2. There are 17 residues in the CDR3. The J segment lost 2 bases and the V segment lost 5 bases, leaving 12 bases of the junction unmatched. Per the germline V gene, CDR1 is LNHNV and CDR2 is YYDKDF (reference sequence). Here the CDR3 DNA reads TGTGCCACCAGCCCAGGCCTGGCGGGGGGGATACAAGAGACCCAGTACTTC. It specifies CATSPGLAGGIQETQYF.

The V call is TRBV5-1, the J call TRBJ2-3; TRBD2 agrees at 7 bases. In germline, CDR1 is SGHRS, CDR2 YFSETQ. V shed 2 bases, J shed 2 bases, and the junction held 2 bases outside the gene matches. The CDR3 runs to 14 residues. The CDR3: CASSFRLATDTQYF. The CDR3 bases are TGCGCCAGCAGCTTCCGACTAGCCACAGATACGCAGTATTTT.

The V and J genes are TRBV5-1 and TRBJ1-2; TRBD1 might be the D (6 bases). V was shortened by 4 bases and J by 3 bases, with 16 bases between the two germline ends. The CDR3 is 15 amino acids. Per the germline V gene, CDR1 is SGHRS and CDR2 is YFSETQ. The CDR3 loop reads CASSVRPGTHYGYTF. The CDR3 nucleotides read TGCGCCAGCAGCGTCCGGCCCGGGACACACTATGGCTACACCTTC.

The chain is built from TRBV4-1 and TRBJ2-7; TRBD1 aligns across 9 bases. V was pared by 3 bases and J by 1 base, with 4 bases of the junction left unmatched. CDR3 size: 15 residues. The germline CDR1 and CDR2 sequences are MGHRA and YSYEKL. This CDR3 is CASSQGTGPSYEQYF. In nucleotides, the CDR3 is TGCGCCAGCAGCCAGGGGACAGGGCCTTCCTACGAGCAGTACTTC.

The rearrangement joins TRBV7-6 to TRBJ2-5; tentative D call: TRBD2 (5 bases). There are 16 residues in the CDR3. V lost 2 bases, J lost 5 bases, and 18 bases lay in between. Germline V gene data show CDR1 as SGHVS and CDR2 as FNYEAQ. The CDR3 region has the DNA TGTGCCAGCAGCTTAAGCCCACCCAACCGAGGGGAGACCCAGTACTTC. Translated: CASSLSPPNRGETQYF. The full variable domain, its missing parts supplied by reference TRBV7-6 and TRBJ2-5, is GAGVSQSPRYKVTKRGQDVALRCDPISGHVSLYWYRQALGQGPEFLTYFNYEAQQDKSGLPNDRFSAERPEGSISTLTIQRTEQRDSAMYRCASSLSPPNRGETQYFGPGTRLLVL.

This chain links TRBV4-2 with TRBJ1-2; D remains unclear. Trimming shortened V by 1 base and J by 5 bases, and 11 bases separated the two germline ends. Germline lookup yields CDR1 LGHNA and CDR2 YNFKEQ. The CDR3 has 14 amino acids. This chain's CDR3 is CASSQAPDSYGYTF. Written as DNA, the CDR3 is TGTGCCAGCAGCCAAGCACCGGACTCTTATGGCTACACCTTC.

The chain links TRBV10-2 to TRBJ2-7; maybe TRBD2 (6 bases). V gave up 8 bases and J gave up 9 bases, with 14 bases separating them. This CDR3 has 11 amino acids. The germline V gene encodes CDR1 WSHSY and CDR2 SAAADI. CDR3 in amino acids: CASWSGERQYV. CDR3 nucleotide sequence: TGCGCCAGCTGGTCGGGGGAGAGGCAGTACGTC.

J is TRBJ2-3 and V is TRBV6-6; no clear D gene. Trimming left V 3 bases short and J 1 base short, with 5 bases between. The germline V gene encodes CDR1 MNHNY and CDR2 SVGAGI (reference sequence). This CDR3 region has 13 residues. The CDR3 loop reads CASSYPGTDTQYF. The CDR3 DNA reads TGTGCCAGCAGTTATCCCGGCACAGATACGCAGTATTTT.

The V call is TRBV27, the J call TRBJ2-1, with D possibly TRBD2 on 5 matching bases. With 2 bases removed from V and 9 bases from J, the gap between germline ends came to 20 bases. This CDR3 is built from 16 residues. Germline assignment: CDR1 MNHEY and CDR2 SMNVEV (reference sequence). CDR3 bases: TGTGCCAGCAGTTTACTTCCCGGACTCACCCACGGTGAGCAGTTCTTC. Amino acid sequence: CASSLLPGLTHGEQFF.

V and J are TRBV6-5 and TRBJ1-1; 7 bases are a match to TRBD1. The germline V gene has CDR1 MNHEY and CDR2 SVGAGI. V lost 6 bases, J lost 7 bases, and 14 bases stayed unmatched. This CDR3 has 15 amino acids. The CDR3 region has the DNA TGTGCCAGCAGGCGCAGCGGACAGGCCCGATATGAAGCTTTCTTT. It codes for CASRRSGQARYEAFF.

The V and J genes are TRBV6-5 and TRBJ2-7; 11 bases agree with TRBD2. The CDR3 contains 14 residues. V was clipped by 6 bases and J by 3 bases; unmatched bases: 4. CDR1 is MNHEY, CDR2 SVGAGI, per germline. This CDR3 is CASSQTSGDYEQYF. The CDR3 DNA sequence: TGTGCCAGCAGCCAGACTAGCGGGGACTACGAGCAGTACTTC.

This chain links TRBV5-1 with TRBJ2-3; D uncertain. The CDR3 has 13 amino acids. Per germline, CDR1 SGHRS and CDR2 YFSETQ. V dropped 5 bases and J dropped 2 bases, with 9 bases sitting between them. The CDR3 region has the DNA TGCGCCAGCAGTTCCTTTCTCACAGATACGCAGTATTTT. As protein: CASSSFLTDTQYF.

The gene calls are TRBV29-1 and TRBJ2-2; 12 nucleotides match TRBD1. The CDR3 contains 15 residues. The germline V gene encodes CDR1 SQVTM and CDR2 ANQGSEA. Germline trimming cut 3 bases from V and 7 bases from J; bases unmatched to any gene: 6. CDR3 region: CSVDPGTGGLGELFF. CDR3 nucleotide sequence: TGCAGCGTTGACCCAGGGACAGGGGGCCTCGGGGAGCTGTTTTTT.

In its sample, this clonotype was seen once. This chain connects TRBV4-2 to TRBJ2-2; D is perhaps TRBD2 (5 bases). Germline assignment: CDR1 LGHNA and CDR2 YNFKEQ. There are 13 residues in the CDR3. The V end lost 1 base, the J end lost 5 bases, and 5 bases lay between the germline ends. The CDR3 protein is CASSQAGTGELFF. The CDR3 region has the DNA TGTGCCAGCAGCCAAGCGGGAACCGGGGAGCTGTTTTTT.